What follows describes a single T cell receptor (beta chain). The data originate from a study of CD4 and CD8 cells across lung adenocarcinoma regions. Donors had localized lung adenocarcinoma, a non-small cell lung cancer. TCRdb reanalysed the PCR reads using MiXCR and keeps one entry per CDR3 protein. This sample has 6,500 to 8,000 distinct CDR3 sequences, with over 40% found just once. Trimming took 0 bases from V and 0 from J, leaving 13 bases between them. The CDR3 has 17 residues. CDR1 is MGHRA and CDR2 is YSYEKL in the germline V gene. The chain is built from TRBV4-1 and TRBJ2-3; possible D gene TRBD1, 5 bases. Material for sequencing was CD4+ T cells from the margin of a lung tumor. The sequence derives from a male donor with lung adenocarcinoma. The CD4 and CD8 labels of this study may be unreliable. CDR3 loop: CASSQDKGALSTDTQYF. CDR3 bases: TGCGCCAGCAGCCAAGATAAAGGGGCACTTAGCACAGATACGCAGTATTTT.